This T cell receptor (beta chain) was observed in a study of blood T cell repertoires in COVID-19. Germline values: CDR1 LGHDT, CDR2 YNNKEL (reference sequence). The V gene end was trimmed by 1 base and the J gene end by 3 bases; junction bases not matched to a gene: 4. CDR3 length: 15 amino acids. Assay used: immunoSEQ multiplex PCR; TCRdb lists only in-frame clones, some missing. The sample carries tens of thousands of clones, 90% recorded once. This rearrangement joins TRBV3-1 (or the pseudogene TRBV3-2) to TRBJ1-2; 8 nucleotides match TRBD1. This receptor was identified in a man in his fifties or sixties with COVID-19, enrolled during active disease. The specimen sequenced was peripheral blood. The CDR3 DNA follows: TGTGCCAGCAGCCAAGGAGGACAGGGCCACTATGGCTACACCTTC. This codes for CASSQGGQGHYGYTF.